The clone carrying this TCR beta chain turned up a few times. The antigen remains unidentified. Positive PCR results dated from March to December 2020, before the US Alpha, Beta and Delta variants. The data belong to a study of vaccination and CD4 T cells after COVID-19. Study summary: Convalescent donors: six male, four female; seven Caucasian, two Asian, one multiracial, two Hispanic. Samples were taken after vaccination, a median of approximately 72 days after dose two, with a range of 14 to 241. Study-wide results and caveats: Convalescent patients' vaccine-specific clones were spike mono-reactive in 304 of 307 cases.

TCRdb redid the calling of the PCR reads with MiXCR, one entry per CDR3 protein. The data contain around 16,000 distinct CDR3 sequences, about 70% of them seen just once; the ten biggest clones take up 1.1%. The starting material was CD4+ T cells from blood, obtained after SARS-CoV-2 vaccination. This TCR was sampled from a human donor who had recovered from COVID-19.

The CDR3: CSARVSREGTEAFF. In DNA form, the CDR3 reads TGCAGTGCTAGAGTTAGTAGGGAGGGCACTGAAGCTTTCTTT. J is TRBJ1-1 and V is TRBV20-1; no clear D gene. CDR1 is DFQATT, CDR2 SNEGSKA, per germline (reference sequence). CDR3 length: 14 residues. V lost 1 base to trimming and J lost 4 bases, with 13 bases between them.